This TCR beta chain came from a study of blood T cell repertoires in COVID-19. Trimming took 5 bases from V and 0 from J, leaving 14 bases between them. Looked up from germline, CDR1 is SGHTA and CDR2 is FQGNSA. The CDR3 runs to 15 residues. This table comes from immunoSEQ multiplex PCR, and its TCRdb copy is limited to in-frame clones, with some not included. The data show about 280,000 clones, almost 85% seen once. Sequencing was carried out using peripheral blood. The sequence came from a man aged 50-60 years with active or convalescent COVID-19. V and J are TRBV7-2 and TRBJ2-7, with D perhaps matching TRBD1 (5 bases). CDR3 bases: TGTGCCAGCAGCCCAGCCCTAGGGGTCTCCTACGAGCAGTACTTC. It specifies CASSPALGVSYEQYF. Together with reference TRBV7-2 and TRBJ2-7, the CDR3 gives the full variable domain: GAGVSQSPSNKVTEKGKDVELRCDPISGHTALYWYRQSLGQGLEFLIYFQGNSAPDKSGLPSDRFSAERTGGSVSTLTIQRTQQEDSAVYLCASSPALGVSYEQYFGPGTRLTVT.